A single sample gave rise to the 22 T cell receptor beta chains below, sequenced in a study of T cell repertoires in cytomegalovirus infection. MiXCR was run by TCRdb on the reads, yielding one entry per CDR3 protein. The repertoire holds approximately 700,000 distinct CDR3 sequences, roughly 35% seen once, with 2.8% in the top ten. The sequenced sample was PBMCs. All receptors come from a human donor in good health (CMV status not recorded). Some clones in this sample may be carry-over from other donors' samples.

The chain is built from TRBV2 and TRBJ1-2, with 7 bases that match TRBD1. The V gene end was trimmed by 2 bases and the J gene end by 6 bases; junction bases not matched to a gene: 12. Germline V gives CDR1 SNHLY, CDR2 FYNNEI. The CDR3 sequence is 16 residues long. This chain's CDR3 is CASSERRDRVSHGYTF. The CDR3 bases are TGTGCCAGCAGTGAACGACGAGACAGGGTGTCCCATGGCTACACCTTC.

This clonotype turned up a few times. The chain has TRBV11-1 and TRBJ2-1, with TRBD2 matching 16 bases. Germline V gene lookup returns CDR1 SGHAT and CDR2 FQDESV (reference sequence). The trim removed 0 bases at V and 4 bases at J, leaving 12 bases unmatched. This CDR3 region has 21 residues. The CDR3 here is CASSLALGTSGRAPWYNEQFF. In nucleotides, the CDR3 is TGTGCCAGCAGCTTAGCCCTAGGGACTAGCGGGAGGGCCCCCTGGTACAATGAGCAGTTCTTC.

The chain is built from TRBV28 and TRBJ2-4; D is perhaps TRBD1 (5 bases). There are 14 residues in the CDR3. From germline, CDR1 is MDHEN and CDR2 SYDVKM. Trimming pared 1 base from V and 10 bases from J, leaving 14 bases between. CDR3 in DNA: TGTGCCAGCAGTTTATCCGCACAGGTGATAATTCAGTACTTC. Its protein product is CASSLSAQVIIQYF.

This clonotype was seen more than once but under ten times. This rearrangement joins TRBV28 to TRBJ2-1; 9 bases align to TRBD2. V gave up 5 bases and J gave up 2 bases; unmatched junction bases: 4. The CDR3 is 15 residues long. CDR1 and CDR2 (germline): MDHEN, SYDVKM. The CDR3 DNA follows: TGTGCCAGCAGTCCCGTAGCGGGGGCCTACAATGAGCAGTTCTTC. Its protein is CASSPVAGAYNEQFF.

This clonotype has only a few counts. CDR3 nucleotide sequence: TGCAGCGGGGGGGGACTCATACAAGAGACCCAGTACTTC. Protein: CSGGGLIQETQYF. This sequence joins TRBV29-1 and TRBJ2-5; TRBD2 matches 7 bases. The CDR3 is made up of 13 amino acids. V dropped 7 bases and J dropped 2; count of bases not matched to a gene: 7. Per the germline V gene, CDR1 is SQVTM and CDR2 is ANQGSEA.

There are a few counts of this clonotype. The chain employs TRBV7-9 and TRBJ2-1; D ambiguous. V lost 0 bases and J lost 3, with 6 bases in between. CDR3 size: 14 residues. The germline gives CDR1 SEHNR, CDR2 FQNEAQ (reference sequence). The CDR3 region has the DNA TGTGCCAGCAGCTTAGCCAGCATCTACAATGAGCAGTTCTTC. Its translation: CASSLASIYNEQFF.

The count of this clonotype is one. A much larger clone lies a single base off, so this may be a read error. The chain is built from TRBV2 and TRBJ1-2; the match to TRBD1 covers 8 bases. The V gene's germline CDR1 is SNHLY and CDR2 FYNNEI. CDR3 length equals 15 residues. CDR3 sequence reads: CASSDIGQGIYGSTF. The CDR3 bases are TGTGCCAGCAGTGACATAGGACAGGGCATCTATGGCTCCACCTTC.

This chain connects TRBV10-3 to TRBJ1-2; D is ambiguous. Germline V gene lookup returns CDR1 ENHRY and CDR2 SYGVKD. The CDR3 has 14 amino acids. Trimming took 0 bases from V and 8 from J, leaving 13 bases between them. In DNA form, the CDR3 reads TGTGCCATCAGTGAGTCGTCGGGGATCGGAGGCTACACCTTC. Translated: CAISESSGIGGYTF.

The chain joins TRBV6-5 to TRBJ2-7; maybe TRBD1 (6 bases). Trimming shortened V by 2 bases and J by 2 bases, and 13 bases separated the two germline ends. Germline V gives CDR1 MNHEY, CDR2 SVGAGI. The CDR3 runs to 15 residues. CDR3 residues: CASSYGGAGPYEQYF. The DNA for the CDR3 is TGTGCCAGCAGTTACGGGGGCGCGGGTCCCTACGAGCAGTACTTC.

A remark on this clonotype: Germline is not matched at one junction end, which may reflect a read error. The V and J genes are TRBV7-4 and TRBJ2-7, with 9 bases fitting TRBD2. The CDR3 extends over 14 amino acids. Germline V CDR1 and CDR2: SGHVT, SQSDAQ. The CDR3 sequence: CASSPGLANYEQSF. CDR3 DNA sequence: TGTGCCAGCAGCCCGGGACTAGCTAACTACGAGCAGTCCTTC.

This clonotype was seen just once. This sequence joins TRBV9 and TRBJ1-6, with D maybe TRBD1 (5 bases). The CDR3 loop spans 15 amino acids. Germline CDR1 and CDR2: SGDLS and YYNGEE. V gave up 3 bases and J gave up 9 bases, with 16 bases separating them. CDR3 in DNA: TGTGCCAGCAGCGAGGGGTCCGGGGTGAGTTCACCCCTCCACTTT. It codes for CASSEGSGVSSPLHF.

This chain joins TRBV20-1 and TRBJ2-7, with 7 bases matching TRBD2. The CDR3 length is 14 residues. J was trimmed by 6 bases and V by 4 bases; bases with no gene match: 12. Looked up from germline, CDR1 is DFQATT and CDR2 is SNEGSKA (reference sequence). For the CDR3, the DNA is TGCAGTGCTAAAGGGGAACTAGCGCTCCTCGAGCAGTACTTC. This codes for CSAKGELALLEQYF.

This clonotype was seen ten or more times. This chain connects TRBV12-3 or TRBV12-4 to TRBJ1-1; weak D call: TRBD1 (5 bases). Trimming shortened V by 3 bases and J by 2 bases, and 10 bases separated the two germline ends. This CDR3 region has 14 residues. The chain's CDR3 is CASSLQGINTEAFF. DNA for the CDR3: TGTGCCAGCAGTTTGCAGGGTATTAACACTGAAGCTTTCTTT.

This clonotype was counted at least ten times. The chain has TRBV12-3 or TRBV12-4 and TRBJ1-5; tentatively, D is TRBD1 (6 bases). This CDR3 has 11 residues. The V end lost 6 bases, the J end lost 11 bases, and 11 bases lay between the germline ends. The CDR3 DNA reads TGTGCCAGCAGCAGGGGTATGGCCCAGCATTTT. Its protein is CASSRGMAQHF.

J is TRBJ1-2 and V is TRBV12-3 or TRBV12-4, with D perhaps TRBD1 (5 bases). The CDR3 runs to 13 residues. The V and J ends lost 3 bases and 8 bases respectively, with 13 bases between them. The CDR3 coding sequence is TGTGCCAGCAGTTTTCGGGGGGAATTAGGCTACACCTTC. Its protein product is CASSFRGELGYTF.

V gene TRBV20-1 combines with J gene TRBJ1-6, with D possibly TRBD1 on 6 matching bases. Germline V CDR1 and CDR2: DFQATT, SNEGSKA (reference sequence). Trimming removed 0 bases at V and 1 base at J, with 10 bases between. CDR3 length equals 16 residues. As DNA, the CDR3 is TGCAGTGCTAGAGATTTAAGGGGGTCCTATAATTCACCCCTCCACTTT. It yields the protein CSARDLRGSYNSPLHF.

This chain connects TRBV20-1 to TRBJ1-5; TRBD1 might be the D (5 bases). CDR1 is DFQATT and CDR2 is SNEGSKA in the germline V gene (reference sequence). Deletions cut 6 bases from V and 3 bases from J, with 12 bases between. The CDR3 runs 13 residues. CDR3 bases: TGCAGTGCGCCGACAGACCACAATCAGCCCCAGCATTTT. It codes for CSAPTDHNQPQHF.

Only a few counts were recorded for this clonotype. The chain combines TRBV10-3 with TRBJ1-4; TRBD1 might be the D (6 bases). V lost 6 bases, J lost 3 bases, and 14 bases lay in between. Germline CDR1 reads ENHRY; CDR2 reads SYGVKD. The CDR3 length is 15 residues. The CDR3 DNA is TGTGCCATCAGAGGGGGAATGGCACCTAATGAAAAACTGTTTTTT. Translation: CAIRGGMAPNEKLFF.

V is TRBV7-8 and J is TRBJ1-5, with D unclear. The CDR3 runs 14 residues. Germline lookup yields CDR1 SGHVS and CDR2 FQNEAQ. V dropped 5 bases and J dropped 7 bases, with 15 bases sitting between them. The CDR3 sequence: CASSEYGERQPQHF. The CDR3 DNA reads as TGTGCCAGCAGCGAATATGGAGAGCGGCAGCCCCAGCATTTT.

This rearrangement joins TRBV5-4 to TRBJ1-4; D perhaps matches TRBD1 (5 bases). CDR1 SGHNT and CDR2 YYREEE come from the germline V gene (reference sequence). The CDR3 is 13 residues long. Trimming took off 4 bases at V and 8 bases at J, with 12 bases between the two ends. CDR3 nucleotide sequence: TGTGCCAGCAGCGGAGGACAAGGCGAAAAACTGTTTTTT. Its translation is CASSGGQGEKLFF.

This clonotype was seen only a few times. The chain recombines TRBV27 with TRBJ1-5; 10 nucleotides agree with TRBD1. The J segment lost 11 bases and the V segment lost 6 bases, leaving 16 bases of the junction unmatched. Germline lookup yields CDR1 MNHEY and CDR2 SMNVEV (reference sequence). This CDR3 comprises 16 residues. The CDR3 sequence is CASRVDLGQGLSAQHF. CDR3 sequence (DNA): TGTGCCAGCAGGGTTGACCTGGGACAGGGGCTATCAGCCCAGCATTTT.

The chain carries TRBV7-3 and TRBJ2-2, with 10 bases fitting TRBD1. CDR1 and CDR2 (germline): SGHTA, FQGTGA. This CDR3 has 17 amino acids. The V gene end was trimmed by 5 bases and the J gene end by 4 bases; junction bases not matched to a gene: 10. The CDR3 loop is CASSPSRRDRGTGELFF. Written as DNA, the CDR3 is TGTGCCAGCAGCCCTTCGCGGAGGGACAGGGGCACCGGGGAGCTGTTTTTT.